Listed below are T cell receptor beta chains from one sample, sequenced in a study of T cell changes during pregnancy in multiple sclerosis. Clones were read by immunoSEQ multiplex PCR, and TCRdb kept only the in-frame ones, dropping some. The sample has more than 75,000 clones; about 95% are singletons. The specimen comprised peripheral blood, sampled in the third trimester of pregnancy. The origin of the receptors is a female donor with multiple sclerosis, enrolled in a pregnancy study. Each CDR3 is given with its conserved first and last residue. Fields, in order: D gene, V gene, CDR3 protein. A D gene is named only where the DNA matches it firmly.

-	TRBV15	CATSTLDSSYEQYF
-	TRBV5-1	CASSETVSTGANVLTF
-	TRBV29-1	CSVDSLAFEQFF
-	TRBV6-1	CASSHGQIPYEQYF
-	TRBV25-1	CASSDTGGLGAQFF
-	TRBV6-6	CASRPGDQPQHF
TRBD2	TRBV5-1	CASSQLAGVPSGANVLTF
-	TRBV4-1	CASSQELTDTQYF
TRBD2	TRBV2	CASGDLAESSYEQYF
-	TRBV2	CASREPNAPYEQYF
TRBD2	TRBV27	CASSISGEVGETQYF
-	TRBV9	CASSGPGTPLHF
TRBD1	TRBV29-1	CSARTGGNTEAFF
-	TRBV5-6	CASSLGRGHYEQYF